This record covers a single T cell receptor (beta chain). Clones were sequenced by immunoSEQ multiplex PCR, and TCRdb holds only the in-frame ones, with some missing. The table lists about 120,000 clones, about 80% of them singletons, with 4% in the top ten. These data come from a study of blood T cell repertoires in COVID-19. V was trimmed by 6 bases and J by 4 bases, leaving 16 bases between them. Per germline, CDR1 SNHLY and CDR2 FYNNEI. This CDR3 contains 15 residues. This sequence originates from a woman of 80 years or more with acute or convalescent COVID-19. The chain combines TRBV2 with TRBJ1-3, with TRBD1 as a possible D gene (5 bases). Sequenced: peripheral blood. CDR3 nucleotides: TGTGCCAGCAGACCGACGGGGGTTGGAGGAAACACCATATATTTT. Its protein is CASRPTGVGGNTIYF.